This TCR beta chain originates from a study of monozygotic twins with inflammatory bowel disease. Study-wide findings and caveats: Healthy co-twins exceeded IBD patients in TCRbeta diversity as measured by inverse Simpson. Especially with disease activity, IBD patients shared fewer clonotypes with others than healthy twins did.

The CDR3 is 14 residues long. Looked up from germline, CDR1 is DFQATT and CDR2 is SNEGSKA (reference sequence). As to this clonotype: Antigen specificity is unknown.

Researchers ran eight separate cDNA reactions for each sample. TCRalpha along with TCRbeta cDNA was subjected to two nested PCRs lasting about 16 and 10 cycles. TCRdb re-called the 5' RACE reads and shows each CDR3 protein once, DNA omitted. The sample is made up of approximately 200,000 distinct CDR3 sequences, and the top ten hold 1.5% to 2% of it. Sequencing used blood. This TCR derives from a human donor with ulcerative colitis or Crohn's disease, or a healthy co-twin of an affected twin (not recorded which). The J gene is TRBJ2-2, the V gene TRBV20-1; TCRdb gives TRBD1 as the D gene, but with no DNA this cannot be confirmed. The CDR3 protein is CSARLRQGAGELFF.